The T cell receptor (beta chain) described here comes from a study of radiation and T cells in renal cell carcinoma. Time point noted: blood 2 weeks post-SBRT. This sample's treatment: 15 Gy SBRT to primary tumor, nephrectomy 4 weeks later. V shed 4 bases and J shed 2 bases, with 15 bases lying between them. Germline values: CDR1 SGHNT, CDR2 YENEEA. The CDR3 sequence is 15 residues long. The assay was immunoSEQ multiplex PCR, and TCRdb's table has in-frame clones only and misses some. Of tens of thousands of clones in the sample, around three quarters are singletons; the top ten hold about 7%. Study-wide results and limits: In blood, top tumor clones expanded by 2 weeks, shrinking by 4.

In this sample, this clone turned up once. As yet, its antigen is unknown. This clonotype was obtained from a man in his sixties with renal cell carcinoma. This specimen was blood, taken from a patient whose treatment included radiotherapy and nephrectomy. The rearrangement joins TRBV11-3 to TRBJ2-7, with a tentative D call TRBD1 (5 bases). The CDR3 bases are TGTGCCAGCAGCTCAGGTACAGGATCTACCTACGAGCAGTACTTC. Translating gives CASSSGTGSTYEQYF.